This T cell receptor beta chain was recovered during a study of T cell changes during pregnancy in multiple sclerosis. V gave up 3 bases and J gave up 4 bases; unmatched junction bases: 3. Germline CDR1 and CDR2: LNHDA and SQIVND (reference sequence). CDR3 length: 13 amino acids. Here immunoSEQ multiplex PCR was the method, and the copy in TCRdb shows in-frame clones only, minus some. The sample has 50,000 or so clones, more than 85% seen once. The receptor was isolated from a female donor with multiple sclerosis, enrolled in a pregnancy study. The genes are TRBV19 and TRBJ2-7; TRBD1 agrees at 7 bases. The material was CD8+ T cells from peripheral blood mononuclear cells, obtained in the first trimester of pregnancy. The CDR3 loop is CASSMGTEYEQYF. The CDR3 region has the DNA TGTGCCAGTAGTATGGGGACAGAGTACGAGCAGTACTTC. Supplemented by reference TRBV19 and TRBJ2-7, the full variable domain reads DGGITQSPKYLFRKEGQNVTLSCEQNLNHDAMYWYRQDPGQGLRLIYYSQIVNDFQKGDIAEGYSVSREKKESFPLTVTSAQKNPTAFYLCASSMGTEYEQYFGPGTRLTVT.